This entry describes one TCR beta chain. Germline CDR1 reads SQVTM; CDR2 reads ANQGSEA. The CDR3 extends over 11 amino acids. V dropped 4 bases and J dropped 7 bases, with 11 bases sitting between them. MiXCR was run by TCRdb on the RT-PCR reads, yielding one entry per CDR3 protein. The sample yields 550,000 to 600,000 distinct CDR3 sequences, about 12% seen once. This entry belongs to a study of response to subunit inactivated influenza vaccine. The TCR originated in a man aged 50-60 years who received an inactivated influenza vaccine. Specimen: PBMCs from blood, collected on the day of vaccination. V usage is TRBV29-1 and J usage is TRBJ2-7; D perhaps matches TRBD2 (6 bases). CDR3 sequence (DNA): TGCAGCGTTGGTTGGGGAGGAGAGCAGTACTTC. This codes for CSVGWGGEQYF.